This T cell receptor beta chain was found in a study of Graves' ophthalmopathy and Graves' hyperthyroidism. CDR1 and CDR2 (germline): SGHNT, YYREEE (reference sequence). Trimming removed 4 bases from V and 2 bases from J; junction bases left unmatched: 2. There are 13 residues in the CDR3. RNA transcripts provided the template for amplifying TCR beta CDR3 regions. RT-PCR in the first round used HTBI primers; a second-round multiplex PCR followed. TCRdb re-analysed the multiplex PCR reads in MiXCR, keeping a single row per CDR3 protein. The table shows a few hundred thousand distinct CDR3 sequences, with roughly 15% occurring only once.

Sequencing was done on a sample of peripheral blood. This clonotype originated in an adult man with Graves' ophthalmopathy. The chain is built from TRBV5-4 and TRBJ2-5; 7 bases match TRBD1. The CDR3, as DNA: TGTGCCAGCAGCAAGGGACAGCAAGAGACCCAGTACTTC. Protein sequence: CASSKGQQETQYF.